These T cell receptor beta chains were read from a single sample in a study of blood T cell repertoires in COVID-19. Method: immunoSEQ multiplex PCR; TCRdb's copy keeps in-frame clones and lacks some. The data hold 150,000 to 200,000 clones, with 85% to 95% observed a single time. Sequencing was performed on peripheral blood. The receptors stem from a woman aged 45-59 years with acute or convalescent COVID-19. Each CDR3 is given with its conserved first and last residue. D genes are given only for firm matches. Clone size appears in some rows only: once, few, many, or a class for an expanded clone.

j_call | d_call | v_call | clone_size | cdr3_aa | cdr3_nt
TRBJ1-5 | . | TRBV12-5 | . | CASGSGRVENQPQHF | TGTGCTAGTGGTTCTGGGAGGGTAGAAAATCAGCCCCAGCATTTT
TRBJ2-7 | . | TRBV6-1 | . | CASSEGPYYEQYF | TGTGCCAGCAGTGAGGGGCCTTACTACGAGCAGTACTTC
TRBJ1-4 | TRBD1 | TRBV5-8 | . | CASSIDRGEKLFF | TGTGCCAGCAGCATCGACAGGGGAGAAAAACTGTTTTTT
TRBJ2-7 | . | TRBV5-1 | . | CASSLDRVIDEQYF | TGCGCCAGCAGCTTGGACAGGGTAATTGACGAGCAGTACTTC
TRBJ1-1 | . | TRBV10-2 | . | CASSPNTEAFF | TGCGCCAGCTCTCCCAACACTGAAGCTTTCTTT
TRBJ2-5 | TRBD1 | TRBV7-9 | . | CASSLGRTGMETQYF | TGTGCCAGCAGCTTAGGCCGGACAGGGATGGAGACCCAGTACTTC
TRBJ1-2 | TRBD1 | TRBV7-8 | . | CASSPIGTGASYGYTF | TGTGCCAGCAGCCCAATCGGGACAGGAGCTAGCTATGGCTACACCTTC
TRBJ1-1 | . | TRBV3-1/TRBV3-2 | . | CASSHRQLNTEAFF | TGTGCCAGCAGCCACAGGCAATTGAACACTGAAGCTTTCTTT
TRBJ1-2 | . | TRBV12-3/TRBV12-4 | . | CASSDSFYGYTF | TGTGCCAGCAGCGACAGCTTCTATGGCTACACCTTC
TRBJ1-3 | TRBD1 | TRBV18 | once | CASSPDRSHQYSGNTIYF | TGTGCCAGCTCTCCGGACAGGAGCCACCAGTACTCTGGAAACACCATATATTTT
TRBJ1-1 | . | TRBV6-5 | . | CASSYYGPGDTEAFF | TGTGCCAGCAGTTACTATGGACCCGGGGACACTGAAGCTTTCTTT
TRBJ1-1 | . | TRBV4-2 | once | CASSQGGSLQGEAFF | TGTGCCAGCAGCCAAGGGGGATCTTTACAGGGTGAAGCTTTCTTT
TRBJ1-1 | . | TRBV7-8 | . | CASSLHGTFGTEAFF | TGTGCCAGCAGCCTCCACGGGACATTTGGGACTGAAGCTTTCTTT
TRBJ2-3 | TRBD2 | TRBV28 | . | CASSLGSGSTDTQYF | TGTGCCAGCAGTTTGGGTAGCGGGAGCACAGATACGCAGTATTTT
TRBJ1-3 | . | TRBV9 | . | CASSVRGPLGGNTIYF | TGTGCCAGCAGCGTAAGAGGGCCCCTGGGTGGAAACACCATATATTTT
TRBJ2-5 | TRBD2 | TRBV5-1 | . | CASSSRGAQYF | TGCGCCAGCAGCTCTCGGGGGGCCCAGTACTTC
TRBJ2-2 | . | TRBV19 | . | CAGLSFTGELFF | TGTGCGGGCCTGTCATTCACCGGGGAGCTGTTTTTT
TRBJ2-5 | . | TRBV10-1 | . | CASSGHQGTQYF | TGCGCCAGCAGTGGGCACCAGGGGACCCAGTACTTC
TRBJ1-1 | . | TRBV11-2 | . | CASSLFFIPSGGEAFF | TGTGCCAGCAGCTTATTTTTCATCCCGTCGGGTGGTGAAGCTTTCTTT
TRBJ1-1 | TRBD1 | TRBV29-1 | . | CSVTHRGRNTEAFF | TGCAGCGTGACCCACAGGGGACGGAACACTGAAGCTTTCTTT
TRBJ1-5 | TRBD1 | TRBV19 | . | CASSMDRGGNQPQHF | TGTGCCAGTAGTATGGACAGGGGGGGCAATCAGCCCCAGCATTTT
TRBJ1-2 | TRBD1 | TRBV28 | . | CASSSGGGQGGRYGYTF | TGTGCCAGCAGTTCCGGGGGAGGACAGGGTGGAAGGTATGGCTACACCTTC
TRBJ1-1 | . | TRBV25-1 | . | CASSISGGSQAFF | TGTGCCAGCAGTATCAGCGGGGGCAGTCAAGCTTTCTTT
TRBJ2-7 | . | TRBV28 | . | CASSLTGPGYEQYF | TGTGCCAGCAGTTTAACAGGCCCTGGCTACGAGCAGTACTTC
TRBJ2-5 | TRBD2 | TRBV18 | . | CASSRTSGMIFIETQYF | TGTGCCAGCTCACGAACTAGCGGGATGATCTTCATCGAGACCCAGTACTTC
TRBJ1-1 | . | TRBV10-2 | . | CASTQNSKGTEAFF | TGCGCCAGCACCCAAAACTCCAAGGGGACTGAAGCTTTCTTT
TRBJ1-5 | TRBD1 | TRBV4-1 | . | CASSQVYRGYSNQPQHF | TGCGCCAGCAGCCAAGTTTACAGGGGTTATAGCAATCAGCCCCAGCATTTT
TRBJ1-2 | TRBD1 | TRBV28 | . | CASSLQYTSTGPSRYGYTF | TGTGCCAGCAGTTTACAATATACTTCGACAGGGCCTTCTCGATATGGCTACACCTTC
TRBJ1-6 | TRBD1 | TRBV5-1 | few | CASSLATGVSSPLHF | TGCGCCAGCAGCCTCGCGACAGGGGTGAGTTCACCCCTCCACTTT
TRBJ2-7 | . | TRBV11-1 | once | CASSLYREIDEQYF | TGTGCCAGCAGCTTATACAGGGAGATCGACGAGCAGTACTTC
TRBJ2-5 | . | TRBV4-3 | . | CASSQEYGVETQYF | TGCGCCAGCAGCCAAGAATACGGGGTAGAGACCCAGTACTTC
TRBJ2-3 | TRBD1 | TRBV14 | . | CASSQNTGTATDTQYF | TGTGCCAGCAGCCAAAACACCGGGACAGCTACAGATACGCAGTATTTT
TRBJ2-3 | TRBD2 | TRBV7-6 | . | CASSLERLAGQGDTQYF | TGTGCCAGCAGCTTAGAGAGACTAGCGGGGCAGGGAGATACGCAGTATTTT
TRBJ2-7 | . | TRBV4-1 | . | CASSQGDWTYEQYF | TGCGCCAGCAGCCAAGGGGACTGGACCTACGAGCAGTACTTC
TRBJ2-7 | TRBD1 | TRBV11-2 | . | CASTTGTDFSEQYF | TGTGCCAGCACGACCGGGACAGACTTCTCCGAGCAGTACTTC
TRBJ2-5 | . | TRBV5-1 | . | CASSLPGGGGKGTQYF | TGCGCCAGCAGCTTGCCAGGAGGGGGCGGGAAGGGGACCCAGTACTTC
TRBJ1-1 | . | TRBV30 | once | CAWSVLFRTEAFF | TGTGCCTGGAGCGTTCTGTTCCGCACTGAAGCTTTCTTT
TRBJ1-5 | . | TRBV19 | . | CASSILRARSNQPQHF | TGTGCCAGTAGTATTCTCAGGGCGCGGAGCAATCAGCCCCAGCATTTT
TRBJ2-1 | . | TRBV30 | . | CAWRIWGDEQFF | TGTGCCTGGAGGATCTGGGGGGATGAGCAGTTCTTC
TRBJ2-1 | TRBD2 | TRBV28 | . | CASRSTSGRALSYNEQFF | TGTGCCAGCAGGTCGACTAGCGGGAGGGCCCTTTCCTACAATGAGCAGTTCTTC
TRBJ1-1 | TRBD1 | TRBV18 | . | CASSIGTVNTEAFF | TGTGCCAGCTCCATCGGGACAGTGAACACTGAAGCTTTCTTT
TRBJ2-1 | TRBD2 | TRBV4-1 | . | CASSQTSGSNHEQFF | TGCGCCAGCAGCCAGACTAGCGGGAGTAACCATGAGCAGTTCTTC
TRBJ1-3 | . | TRBV3-1/TRBV3-2 | . | CASSHFSSGNTIYF | TGTGCCAGCAGCCATTTTAGCTCTGGAAACACCATATATTTT
TRBJ1-6 | TRBD1 | TRBV3-1/TRBV3-2 | . | CASSQAGQGNSPLHF | TGTGCCAGCAGCCAAGCAGGACAGGGAAATTCACCCCTCCACTTT
TRBJ1-1 | . | TRBV14 | . | CASSIGATEAFF | TGTGCCAGCAGCATAGGGGCCACTGAAGCTTTCTTT
TRBJ1-2 | TRBD1 | TRBV7-3 | . | CASSLEGRGVYGYTF | TGTGCCAGCAGCTTAGAAGGCAGGGGGGTCTATGGCTACACCTTC
TRBJ2-5 | TRBD2 | TRBV15 | . | CATSTWGGRGETQYF | TGTGCCACCAGCACCTGGGGGGGGAGGGGAGAGACCCAGTACTTC
TRBJ2-3 | . | TRBV14 | . | CASSPLSGDTQYF | TGTGCCAGCAGCCCTCTTTCGGGGGATACGCAGTATTTT
TRBJ2-1 | TRBD2 | TRBV11-2 | . | CASSELAGVGNEQFF | TGTGCCAGCAGCGAACTAGCGGGAGTGGGCAATGAGCAGTTCTTC
TRBJ2-5 | TRBD2 | TRBV7-9 | . | CASSLTSGKETQYF | TGTGCCAGCAGCTTGACTAGCGGGAAAGAGACCCAGTACTTC
TRBJ1-2 | TRBD1 | TRBV28 | . | CASTPRTGDRNYGYTF | TGTGCCAGCACCCCAAGGACAGGAGATCGGAACTATGGCTACACCTTC
TRBJ1-2 | TRBD1 | TRBV30 | few | CAWSGYRGYGYTF | TGTGCCTGGAGCGGATACAGGGGCTATGGCTACACCTTC
TRBJ2-7 | . | TRBV10-3 | . | CAISGGREQYF | TGTGCCATCAGTGGAGGTCGCGAGCAGTACTTC